This section outlines one T cell receptor beta chain sequence together with its context. Trimming cost V 3 bases and J 8 bases; bases outside gene matches: 16. The CDR3 loop spans 17 amino acids. PCR was performed a second time for about 6 to 11 cycles using a sample-barcoded 5' primer and a J-beta primer mix. MiXCR was run by TCRdb on the 5' RACE reads, yielding one entry per CDR3 protein. Among under 750,000 distinct CDR3 sequences listed, under 55% were seen once. This entry comes from a study of blood T cells in healthy people across ages. Material: blood. This clonotype was obtained from a man older than 75 in good health. The J gene is TRBJ2-1, the V gene TRBV5-7, with 8 bases identical to TRBD1. TRBV5-7 is marked as an open reading frame, function uncertain. The CDR3: CASSSQQIRGLVHEQFF. CDR3 nucleotide sequence: TGTGCCAGCAGCTCCCAACAAATCAGGGGGCTAGTCCATGAGCAGTTCTTC.